The clone carrying this T cell receptor (beta chain) was detected once. Its cognate antigen is unknown. It was into CD45RA+ naive and CD45RA-negative memory subsets that the CD4+ cells were split. These data belong to a study of shared clonotypes between healthy human individuals. CDR3 length equals 13 residues. Germline loops: CDR1 SNHLY, CDR2 FYNNEI. The V end was cut by 7 bases, the J end by 4 bases, with 13 bases between. Data came from immunoSEQ multiplex PCR; TCRdb stores just in-frame clones and leaves some out. The table records some 1.5 million clones, roughly 97% of them present only once. Study results and caveats: Genetic and exposure-history diversity was limited by the few donors.

The source is a man aged 30 to 45 in good health. The rearrangement uses TRBV2 and TRBJ1-1; weak D call: TRBD1 (5 bases). The sample comprised naive CD4+ T cells sorted from blood. Documented subset: CD45RA+ positively selected. CDR3 nucleotides: TGTGCCAGCAATCAGGGAGGGGCCACTGAAGCTTTCTTT. Amino acids: CASNQGGATEAFF.